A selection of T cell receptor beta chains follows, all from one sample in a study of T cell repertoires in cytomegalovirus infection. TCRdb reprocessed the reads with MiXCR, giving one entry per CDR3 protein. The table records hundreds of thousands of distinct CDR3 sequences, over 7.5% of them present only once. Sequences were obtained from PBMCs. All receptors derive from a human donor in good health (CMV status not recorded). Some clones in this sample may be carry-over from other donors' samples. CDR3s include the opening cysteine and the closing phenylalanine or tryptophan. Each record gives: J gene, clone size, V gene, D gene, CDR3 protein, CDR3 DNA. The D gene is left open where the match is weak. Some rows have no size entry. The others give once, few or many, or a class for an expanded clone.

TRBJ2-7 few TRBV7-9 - CASSGGNHSYEQYF TGTGCCAGTTCTGGGGGGAACCATTCCTACGAGCAGTACTTC
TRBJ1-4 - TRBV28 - CASSLHPIDGKLFF TGTGCCAGCAGTTTACACCCGATCGACGGAAAACTGTTTTTT
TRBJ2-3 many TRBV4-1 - CASSQGWGQVMDTQYF TGCGCCAGCAGCCAGGGGTGGGGACAAGTAATGGATACGCAGTATTTT
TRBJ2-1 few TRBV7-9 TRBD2 CASSPKRGSSYNEQFF TGTGCCAGCAGCCCGAAGCGGGGTAGCTCCTACAATGAGCAGTTCTTC
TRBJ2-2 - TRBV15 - CATSRDATSTGELFF TGTGCCACCAGCAGAGATGCGACAAGCACCGGGGAGCTGTTTTTT
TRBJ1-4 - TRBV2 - CASSLTDKLFF TGTGCCAGCAGCTTGACAGATAAACTGTTTTTT
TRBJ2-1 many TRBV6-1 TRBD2 CASKPGLAGYEQFF TGTGCCAGCAAGCCGGGACTAGCGGGTTATGAGCAGTTCTTC
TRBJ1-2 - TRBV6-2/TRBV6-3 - CASSLGRFYGYTF TGTGCCAGCAGCCTCGGACGGTTTTATGGCTACACCTTC
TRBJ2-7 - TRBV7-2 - CASRHYPDGAYEQYF TGTGCCAGCAGGCATTATCCGGACGGAGCCTACGAGCAGTACTTC
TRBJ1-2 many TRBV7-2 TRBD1 CASSPRDRGNGYTF TGTGCCAGCAGCCCCCGGGACAGGGGGAATGGCTACACCTTC
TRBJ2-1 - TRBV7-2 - CASSLDSGGNEQFF TGTGCCAGCAGCTTAGACAGCGGAGGCAATGAGCAGTTCTTC
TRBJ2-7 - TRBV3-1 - CASSTTGYEQYF TGTGCCAGCAGCACCACAGGGTACGAGCAGTACTTC
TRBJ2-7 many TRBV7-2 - CASSQGRGSSYEQYF TGTGCCAGCAGCCAGGGCCGGGGGAGCTCCTACGAGCAGTACTTC
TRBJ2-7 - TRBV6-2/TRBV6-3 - CASSPSPYEQYF TGTGCCAGCAGCCCAAGCCCCTACGAGCAGTACTTC